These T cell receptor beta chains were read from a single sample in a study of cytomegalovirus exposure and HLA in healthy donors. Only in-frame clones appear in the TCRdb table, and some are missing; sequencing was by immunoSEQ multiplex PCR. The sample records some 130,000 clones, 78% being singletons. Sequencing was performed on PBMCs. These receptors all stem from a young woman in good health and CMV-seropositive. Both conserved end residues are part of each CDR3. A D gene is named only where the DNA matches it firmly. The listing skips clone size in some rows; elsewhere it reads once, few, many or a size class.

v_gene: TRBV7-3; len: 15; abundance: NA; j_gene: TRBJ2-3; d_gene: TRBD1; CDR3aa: CASSPQGARPDTQYF; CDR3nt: TGTGCCAGCAGCCCCCAGGGGGCGCGGCCAGATACGCAGTATTTT
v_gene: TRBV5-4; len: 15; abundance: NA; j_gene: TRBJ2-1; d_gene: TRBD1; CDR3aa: CASSLPGQGWNEQFF; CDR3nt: TGTGCCAGCAGCTTACCGGGACAGGGATGGAATGAGCAGTTCTTC
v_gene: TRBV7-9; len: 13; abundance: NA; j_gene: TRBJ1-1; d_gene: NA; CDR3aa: CASSLGQNTEAFF; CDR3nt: TGTGCCAGCAGCTTGGGACAAAACACTGAAGCTTTCTTT
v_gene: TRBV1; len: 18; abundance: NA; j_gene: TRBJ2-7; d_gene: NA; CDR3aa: CTSSQWPSGGATNYEQYF; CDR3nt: TGCACCAGCAGCCAATGGCCTAGCGGGGGGGCTACAAACTACGAGCAGTACTTC
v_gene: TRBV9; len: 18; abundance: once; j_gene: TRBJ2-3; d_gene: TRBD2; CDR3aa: CASSVGAGGAFKTDTQYF; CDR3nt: TGTGCCAGCAGCGTAGGAGCGGGGGGGGCCTTCAAAACAGATACGCAGTATTTT
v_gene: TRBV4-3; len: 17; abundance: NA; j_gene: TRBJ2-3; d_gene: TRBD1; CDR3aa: CASSQETGGASTDTQYF; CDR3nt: TGCGCCAGCAGCCAAGAGACAGGGGGTGCTAGCACAGATACGCAGTATTTT
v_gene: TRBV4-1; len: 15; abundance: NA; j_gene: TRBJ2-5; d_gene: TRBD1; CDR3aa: CASSPRQGAGETQYF; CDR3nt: TGCGCCAGCAGCCCACGACAGGGGGCGGGAGAGACCCAGTACTTC
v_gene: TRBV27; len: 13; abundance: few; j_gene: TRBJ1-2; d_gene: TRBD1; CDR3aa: CASRADRVGGYTF; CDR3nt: TGTGCCAGCAGAGCCGACAGGGTTGGTGGCTACACCTTC
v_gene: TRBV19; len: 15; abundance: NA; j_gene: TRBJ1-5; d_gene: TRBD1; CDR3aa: CATALREGASQPQHF; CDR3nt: TGTGCCACAGCCCTGCGGGAGGGGGCAAGTCAGCCCCAGCATTTT
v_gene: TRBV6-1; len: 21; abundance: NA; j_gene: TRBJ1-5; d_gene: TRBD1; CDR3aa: CASSERAQGSLIPYSNQPQHF; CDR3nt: TGTGCCAGCAGTGAAAGGGCACAGGGGTCCCTGATTCCTTATAGCAATCAGCCCCAGCATTTT
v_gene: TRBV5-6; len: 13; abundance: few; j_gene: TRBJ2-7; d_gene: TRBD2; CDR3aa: CASSYGRVHEQYF; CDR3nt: TGTGCCAGCAGCTACGGGAGGGTACACGAGCAGTACTTC
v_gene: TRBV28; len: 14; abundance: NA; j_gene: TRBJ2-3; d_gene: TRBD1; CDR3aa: CASSSYRGPDTQYF; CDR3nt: TGTGCCAGCAGTTCATACAGGGGGCCGGATACGCAGTATTTT
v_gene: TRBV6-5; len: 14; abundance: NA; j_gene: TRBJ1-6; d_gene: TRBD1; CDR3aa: CASTPDRGISPLHF; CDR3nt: TGTGCCAGCACCCCGGACAGGGGTATATCACCCCTCCACTTT
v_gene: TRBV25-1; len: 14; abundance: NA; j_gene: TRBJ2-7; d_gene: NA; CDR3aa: CASSGAGVSYEHYF; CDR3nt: TGTGCCAGCAGTGGGGCAGGGGTCTCCTACGAGCATTACTTC
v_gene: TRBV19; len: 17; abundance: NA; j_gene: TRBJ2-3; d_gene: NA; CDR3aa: CASSTRPVGRISDTQYF; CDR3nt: TGTGCCAGTAGTACCCGCCCCGTGGGCCGGATTTCAGATACGCAGTATTTT
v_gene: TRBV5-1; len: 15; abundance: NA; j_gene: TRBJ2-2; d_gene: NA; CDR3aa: CASSLDRASTGELFF; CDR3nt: TGCGCCAGCAGCTTGGACAGGGCGAGCACCGGGGAGCTGTTTTTT
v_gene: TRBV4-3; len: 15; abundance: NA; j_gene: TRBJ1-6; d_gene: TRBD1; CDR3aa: CASSAQGDGNSPLHF; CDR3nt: TGCGCCAGCAGCGCCCAGGGGGACGGGAATTCACCCCTCCACTTT
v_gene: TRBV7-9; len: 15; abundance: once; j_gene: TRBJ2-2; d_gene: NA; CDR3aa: CASSRGGGNTGELFF; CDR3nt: TGTGCCAGCAGCAGGGGGGGCGGAAACACCGGGGAGCTGTTTTTT
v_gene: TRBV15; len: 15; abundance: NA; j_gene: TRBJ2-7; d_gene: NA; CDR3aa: CATSRNRGMGYEQYF; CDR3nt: TGTGCCACCAGCAGAAATCGGGGAATGGGCTACGAGCAGTACTTC
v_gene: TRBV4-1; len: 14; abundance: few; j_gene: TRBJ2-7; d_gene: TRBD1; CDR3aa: CASSPTGGGYEQYF; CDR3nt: TGCGCCAGCAGCCCGACAGGGGGAGGCTACGAGCAGTACTTC
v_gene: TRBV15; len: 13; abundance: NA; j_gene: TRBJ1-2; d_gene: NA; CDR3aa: CATSDRNHYGYTF; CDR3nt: TGTGCCACCAGCGACAGGAACCATTATGGCTACACCTTC
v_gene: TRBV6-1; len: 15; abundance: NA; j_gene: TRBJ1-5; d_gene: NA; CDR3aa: CASSEGLRGNQPQHF; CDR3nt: TGTGCCAGCAGTGAAGGGTTGAGAGGTAATCAGCCCCAGCATTTT
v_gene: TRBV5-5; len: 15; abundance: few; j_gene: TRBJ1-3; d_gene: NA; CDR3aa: CASSLWAGAGNTIYF; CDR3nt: TGTGCCAGCAGCTTGTGGGCGGGAGCTGGAAACACCATATATTTT
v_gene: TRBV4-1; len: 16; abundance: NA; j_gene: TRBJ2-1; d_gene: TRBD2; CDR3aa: CASSQGLAGGHNEQFF; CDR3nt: TGCGCCAGCAGCCAAGGGTTAGCGGGGGGTCATAATGAGCAGTTCTTC
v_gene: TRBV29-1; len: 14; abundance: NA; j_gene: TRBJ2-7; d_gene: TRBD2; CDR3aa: CSVKTSGGTYEQYF; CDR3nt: TGCAGCGTCAAAACTAGCGGGGGAACCTACGAGCAGTACTTC
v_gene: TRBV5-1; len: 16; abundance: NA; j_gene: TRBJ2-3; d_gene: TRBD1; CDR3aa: CASSSADRVWTDTQYF; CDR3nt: TGCGCCAGCAGCTCCGCGGACAGGGTGTGGACAGATACGCAGTATTTT
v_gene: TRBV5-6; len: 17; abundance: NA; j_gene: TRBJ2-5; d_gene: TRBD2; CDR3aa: CASSGGLAVVGQETQYF; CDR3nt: TGTGCCAGCAGCGGGGGACTAGCAGTAGTAGGACAAGAGACCCAGTACTTC
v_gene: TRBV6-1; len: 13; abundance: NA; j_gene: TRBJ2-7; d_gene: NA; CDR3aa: CASSVESSYEQYF; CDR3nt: TGTGCCAGCAGTGTTGAGAGCTCCTACGAGCAGTACTTC